This is a list of T cell receptor beta chains from one sample in a study of cytomegalovirus exposure and HLA in healthy donors. Clones were sequenced by immunoSEQ multiplex PCR, and TCRdb holds only the in-frame ones, with some missing. The profile covers 99,000 or so clones, with approximately 82% appearing a single time and around 8.4% taken by the ten largest. Sample: PBMCs. Receptors originate from a man aged 40-50 years in good health and CMV-seropositive. CDR3s include the opening cysteine and the closing phenylalanine or tryptophan. Fields, in order: J gene, V gene, D gene, clone size, CDR3 DNA, CDR3 protein. D genes are given only for firm matches. Clone size is shown for a subset of rows, as once, few, many or a class of expanded clone.

j_gene: TRBJ2-5
v_gene: TRBV7-8
d_gene: TRBD1
abundance: -
CDR3nt: TGTGCCAGCAGCTTTGCAGGGGGTCAGGAGACCCAGTACTTC
CDR3aa: CASSFAGGQETQYF

j_gene: TRBJ2-7
v_gene: TRBV7-2
d_gene: -
abundance: -
CDR3nt: TGTGCCAGCAGCCAGACTAGGACCTACGAGCAGTACTTC
CDR3aa: CASSQTRTYEQYF

j_gene: TRBJ1-1
v_gene: TRBV28
d_gene: -
abundance: -
CDR3nt: TGTGCCAGCAGTCTACCACGAGAGAACACTGAAGCTTTCTTT
CDR3aa: CASSLPRENTEAFF

j_gene: TRBJ2-5
v_gene: TRBV4-2
d_gene: -
abundance: -
CDR3nt: TGTGCCAGCAGCCAAGAAAGGAGGGGAGAGACCCAGTACTTC
CDR3aa: CASSQERRGETQYF

j_gene: TRBJ2-7
v_gene: TRBV13
d_gene: -
abundance: few
CDR3nt: TGTGCCAGCAGTCAACAGGGCTCCCCTCTCTACGAGCAGTACTTC
CDR3aa: CASSQQGSPLYEQYF

j_gene: TRBJ1-4
v_gene: TRBV7-9
d_gene: -
abundance: -
CDR3nt: TGTGCCAGCAGCCCTAACAGGGTCGAAAAACTGTTTTTT
CDR3aa: CASSPNRVEKLFF

j_gene: TRBJ1-2
v_gene: TRBV7-2
d_gene: -
abundance: -
CDR3nt: TGTGCCAGCAGCTTAGCGCCGAGGAACTATGGCTACACCTTC
CDR3aa: CASSLAPRNYGYTF

j_gene: TRBJ1-1
v_gene: TRBV19
d_gene: TRBD1
abundance: -
CDR3nt: TGTGCCAGTAGTCCCGGACAGGAGAGGGGTGAAGCTTTCTTT
CDR3aa: CASSPGQERGEAFF

j_gene: TRBJ2-7
v_gene: TRBV6-1
d_gene: TRBD2
abundance: -
CDR3nt: TGTGCCAGCAGGACTAGCGGTACCTACGAGCAGTACTTC
CDR3aa: CASRTSGTYEQYF

j_gene: TRBJ1-5
v_gene: TRBV6-4
d_gene: TRBD1
abundance: -
CDR3nt: TGTGCCAGCAGTGACTCGATCCCTCCAGGGGGAGAGAATCAGCCCCAGCATTTT
CDR3aa: CASSDSIPPGGENQPQHF